Sequencing of this T cell receptor (beta chain) was carried out in a study of T cells after yellow fever vaccination. Looking at the study overall: Preparing low-cell-number fractions relied on SMART-Seq v4 Ultra Low Input.

Germline V gene sequence: CDR1 SGHTA, CDR2 FQGNSA. This CDR3 has 12 residues. Points from the study as a whole: Primary-vaccination clones mostly resurfaced post-booster (around 96% CD4, roughly 90% CD8). Faster peaking, at day 5 versus 15, marked a secondary response that was weaker.

Researchers made TCR cDNA using 5'RACE template switching, and this step added a universal primer site and UMIs. TCRdb analysed the 5' RACE reads with MiXCR anew, one entry per CDR3 protein. The sample has under 600,000 distinct CDR3 sequences, roughly 12% seen once. To note about this clonotype: What it binds is not known. At one boundary the junction diverges from the germline segment, which might be a read error.

Specimen: PBMCs, collected on the day of the yellow fever booster vaccination. The chain employs TRBV7-2 and TRBJ2-7, with 16 bases fitting TRBD2. The TCR originated in a man aged 30-40 years who received the YFV17D yellow fever vaccine. The chain's CDR3 is CASSMGLAGGDF. The CDR3 nucleotides are TGTGCCAGCAGCATGGGACTAGCGGGAGGGGACTTC.